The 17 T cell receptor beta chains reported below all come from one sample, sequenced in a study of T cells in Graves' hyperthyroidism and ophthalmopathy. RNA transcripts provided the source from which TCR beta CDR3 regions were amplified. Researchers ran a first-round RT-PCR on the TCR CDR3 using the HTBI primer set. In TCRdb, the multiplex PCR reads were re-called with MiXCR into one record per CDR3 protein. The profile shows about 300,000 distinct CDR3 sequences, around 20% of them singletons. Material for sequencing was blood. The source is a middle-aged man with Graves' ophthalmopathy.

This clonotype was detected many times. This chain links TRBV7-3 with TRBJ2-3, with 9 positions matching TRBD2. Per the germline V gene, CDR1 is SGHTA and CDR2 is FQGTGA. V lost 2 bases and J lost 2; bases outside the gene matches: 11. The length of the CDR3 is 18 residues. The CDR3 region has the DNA TGTGCCAGCAGCTTAGGAACTAGCGGGCTGTCCCCCACAGATACGCAGTATTTT. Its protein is CASSLGTSGLSPTDTQYF. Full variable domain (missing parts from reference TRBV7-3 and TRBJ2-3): GAGVSQTPSNKVTEKGKYVELRCDPISGHTALYWYRQSLGQGPEFLIYFQGTGAADDSGLPNDRFFAVRPEGSVSTLKIQRTERGDSAVYLCASSLGTSGLSPTDTQYFGPGTRLTVL.

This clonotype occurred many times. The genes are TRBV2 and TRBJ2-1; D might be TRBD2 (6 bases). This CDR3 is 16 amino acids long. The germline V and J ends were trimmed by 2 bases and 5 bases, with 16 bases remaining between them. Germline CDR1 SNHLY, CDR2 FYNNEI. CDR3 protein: CASSERATSSDNEQFF. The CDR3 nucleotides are TGTGCCAGCAGTGAAAGGGCAACTAGCTCAGACAATGAGCAGTTCTTC.

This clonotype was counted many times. The CDR3 loop reads CASITLGLRGQASYEQYF. In nucleotides, the CDR3 is TGTGCCAGCATCACCCTGGGCCTTCGGGGACAGGCCTCCTACGAGCAGTACTTC. The chain couples TRBV28 to TRBJ2-7; 8 bases match TRBD1. From germline, CDR1 is MDHEN and CDR2 SYDVKM. The CDR3 has 18 amino acids. After removal of 7 bases from V and 0 bases from J, the junction contained 17 bases not matched to a gene.

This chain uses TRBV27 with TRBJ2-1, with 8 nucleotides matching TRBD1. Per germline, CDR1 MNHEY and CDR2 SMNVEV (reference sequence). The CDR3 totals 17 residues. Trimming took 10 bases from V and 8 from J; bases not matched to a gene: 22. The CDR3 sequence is CATKTYTTGQGTHEQFF. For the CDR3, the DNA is TGTGCCACCAAAACTTATACCACTGGACAGGGCACCCATGAGCAGTTCTTC.

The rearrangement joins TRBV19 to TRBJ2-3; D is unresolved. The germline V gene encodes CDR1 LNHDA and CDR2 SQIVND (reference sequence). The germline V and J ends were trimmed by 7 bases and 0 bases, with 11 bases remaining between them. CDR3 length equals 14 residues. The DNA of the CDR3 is TGTGCCAGTAATCCCCAGCGAAGCACAGATACGCAGTATTTT. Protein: CASNPQRSTDTQYF.

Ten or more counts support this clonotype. CDR3 region: CASSPGLAGLRMYNEQFF. CDR3 DNA: TGTGCCAGCAGCCCGGGACTAGCGGGACTAAGAATGTACAATGAGCAGTTCTTC. The rearrangement joins TRBV14 to TRBJ2-1; 13 nucleotides match TRBD2. CDR3 length: 18 amino acids. Germline V lookup: CDR1 SGHDN, CDR2 FVKESK. The V and J ends lost 4 bases and 4 bases, in that order; junction bases with no gene match: 10. Full variable domain (rest looked up from reference TRBV14 and TRBJ2-1): EAGVTQFPSHSVIEKGQTVTLRCDPISGHDNLYWYRRVMGKEIKFLLHFVKESKQDESGMPNNRFLAERTGGTYSTLKVQPAELEDSGVYFCASSPGLAGLRMYNEQFFGPGTRLTVL.

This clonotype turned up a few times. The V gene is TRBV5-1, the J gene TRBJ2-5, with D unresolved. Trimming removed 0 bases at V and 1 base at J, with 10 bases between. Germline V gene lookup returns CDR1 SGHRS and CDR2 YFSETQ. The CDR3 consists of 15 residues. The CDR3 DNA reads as TGCGCCAGCAGCTTGGATTTCGGCTCCCAAGAGACCCAGTACTTC. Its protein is CASSLDFGSQETQYF.

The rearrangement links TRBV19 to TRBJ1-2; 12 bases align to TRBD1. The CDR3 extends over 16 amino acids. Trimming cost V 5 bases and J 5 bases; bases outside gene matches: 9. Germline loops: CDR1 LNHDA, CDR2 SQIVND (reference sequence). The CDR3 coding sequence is TGTGCCAGTAGTGCGACCGGGACAGGGGGCGAATATGGCTACACCTTC. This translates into CASSATGTGGEYGYTF.

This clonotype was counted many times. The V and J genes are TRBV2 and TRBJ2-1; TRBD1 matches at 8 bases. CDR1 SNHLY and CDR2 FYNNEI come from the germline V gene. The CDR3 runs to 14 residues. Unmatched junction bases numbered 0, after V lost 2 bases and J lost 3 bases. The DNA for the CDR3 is TGTGCCAGCAGTGAAACAGGGGGCTACAATGAGCAGTTCTTC. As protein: CASSETGGYNEQFF.

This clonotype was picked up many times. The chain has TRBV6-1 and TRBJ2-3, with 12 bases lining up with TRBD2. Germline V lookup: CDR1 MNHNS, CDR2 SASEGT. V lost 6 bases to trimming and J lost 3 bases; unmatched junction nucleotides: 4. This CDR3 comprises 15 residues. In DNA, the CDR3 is TGTGCCAGCAGGCAAACTAGCGGGAGGACAGATACGCAGTATTTT. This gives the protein CASRQTSGRTDTQYF.

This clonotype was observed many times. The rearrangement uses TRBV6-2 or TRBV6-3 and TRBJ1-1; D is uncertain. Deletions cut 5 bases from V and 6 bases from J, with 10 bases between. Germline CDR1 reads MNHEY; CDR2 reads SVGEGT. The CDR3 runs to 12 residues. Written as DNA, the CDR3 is TGTGCCAGCAGTAGTGTCGGAGCTGAAGCTTTCTTT. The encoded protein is CASSSVGAEAFF.

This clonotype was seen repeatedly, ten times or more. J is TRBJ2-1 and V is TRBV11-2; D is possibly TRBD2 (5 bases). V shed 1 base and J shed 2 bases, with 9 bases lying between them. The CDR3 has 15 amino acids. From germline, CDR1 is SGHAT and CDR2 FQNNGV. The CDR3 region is CASSLVGSPYNEQFF. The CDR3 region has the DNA TGTGCCAGCAGCTTAGTGGGGAGCCCCTACAATGAGCAGTTCTTC.

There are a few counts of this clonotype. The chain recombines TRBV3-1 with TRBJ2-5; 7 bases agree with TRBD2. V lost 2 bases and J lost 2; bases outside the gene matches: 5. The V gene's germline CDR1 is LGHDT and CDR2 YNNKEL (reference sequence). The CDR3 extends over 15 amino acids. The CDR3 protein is CASSQLLGGQETQYF. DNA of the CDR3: TGTGCCAGCAGCCAACTTTTGGGGGGGCAAGAGACCCAGTACTTC.

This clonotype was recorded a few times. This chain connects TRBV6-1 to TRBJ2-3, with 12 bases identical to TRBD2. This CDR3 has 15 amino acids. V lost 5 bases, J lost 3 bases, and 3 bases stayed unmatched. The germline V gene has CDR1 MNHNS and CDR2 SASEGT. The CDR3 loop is CASSTGTSGTDTQYF. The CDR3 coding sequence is TGTGCCAGCAGTACCGGGACTAGCGGGACAGATACGCAGTATTTT.

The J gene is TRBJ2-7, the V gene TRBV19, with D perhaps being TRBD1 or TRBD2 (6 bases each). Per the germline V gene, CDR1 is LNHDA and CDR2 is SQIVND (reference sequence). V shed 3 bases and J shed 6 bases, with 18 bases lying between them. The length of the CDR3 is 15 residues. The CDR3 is CASSIPRGGLTEQYF. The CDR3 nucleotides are TGTGCCAGTAGTATCCCCAGGGGAGGACTGACCGAGCAGTACTTC.

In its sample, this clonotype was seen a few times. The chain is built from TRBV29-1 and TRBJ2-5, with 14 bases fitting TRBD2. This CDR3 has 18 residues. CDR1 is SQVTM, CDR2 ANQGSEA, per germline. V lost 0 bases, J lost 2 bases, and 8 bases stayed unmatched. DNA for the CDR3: TGCAGCGTTGAAGATGGACTAGCGGGAGGACCCCATCAAGAGACCCAGTACTTC. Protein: CSVEDGLAGGPHQETQYF.

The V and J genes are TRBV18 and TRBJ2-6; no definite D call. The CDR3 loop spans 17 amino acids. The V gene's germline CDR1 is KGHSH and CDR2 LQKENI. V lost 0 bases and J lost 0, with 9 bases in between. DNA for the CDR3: TGTGCCAGCTCACCACCAGGAATAACCTCTGGGGCCAACGTCCTGACTTTC. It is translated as CASSPPGITSGANVLTF.